This TCR beta chain was observed in a study of CD4 T cells in relation to SARS-CoV-2 and coronaviruses. At the level of the study: Controls used an HIV-1 Nef peptide pool or no peptide.

CD4+ T cells from unexposed donors were obtained before the COVID-19 pandemic (2011-2018). The cells were cultured for under 13 days before CD4+ T cells were isolated. Testing used SARS-CoV-2 S/N and four cold-coronavirus spikes on unexposed-donor CD4+ T cells, cells permitting. The data were produced by immunoSEQ multiplex PCR, yet TCRdb's version contains in-frame clones alone and is incomplete. The table lists approximately 20,000 clones, 70% to 85% of them singletons. About this clone: Its matching antigen is unknown.

This TCR came from a human donor in good health. Source material: CD4+ T cells from PBMCs, cultured in vitro.

CDR3: CASSLPRDTRTYEQYF. CDR3 sequence (DNA): TGTGCCAGCAGCTTACCCCGGGACACGAGAACCTACGAGCAGTACTTC. This chain links TRBV7-9 with TRBJ2-7; weak D call: TRBD1 (6 bases). V lost 2 bases and J 2 bases, leaving 16 bases between the germline ends. CDR3 length equals 16 residues. From germline, CDR1 is SEHNR and CDR2 FQNEAQ (reference sequence). Combining the CDR3 with reference TRBV7-9 and TRBJ2-7 gives the whole variable domain DTGVSQNPRHKITKRGQNVTFRCDPISEHNRLYWYRQTLGQGPEFLTYFQNEAQLEKSRLLSDRFSAERPKGSFSTLEIQRTEQGDSAMYLCASSLPRDTRTYEQYFGPGTRLTVT.